This TCR beta chain was sequenced during a study of identical twins. Regarding the study as a whole: Donors were not followed over many years; analysis was cross-sectional. Twin pairs' shared out-of-frame alpha sequences were enriched in low generation probability.

About this clonotype: Its antigen is still unknown.

V was pared by 5 bases and J by 9 bases, with 7 bases of the junction left unmatched. This CDR3 comprises 14 residues. Germline CDR1 reads MNHEY; CDR2 reads SMNVEV (reference sequence). TCRdb reprocessed the 5' RACE reads via MiXCR and lists one record per CDR3 protein. The sample has 100,000 or so distinct CDR3 sequences; about 6.1% are singletons. The chain uses TRBV27 and TRBJ2-4; 10 bases fit TRBD2. Source material: memory T cells sorted from blood. This TCR was recovered from a woman aged 45-65 years in good health. In DNA form, the CDR3 reads TGTGCCAGCAGTCCTCGGACTAGCGGTGGCATTCAGTACTTC. It specifies CASSPRTSGGIQYF.